The entry that follows covers one TCR beta chain sequence. This CDR3 has 15 amino acids. CDR1 and CDR2 (germline): SEHNR, FQNEAQ (reference sequence). Trimming removed 5 bases from V and 0 bases from J, with 11 bases in between. This entry is derived from a study of shared clonotypes between healthy human individuals. TCRdb keeps only in-frame clones here, not all; method: immunoSEQ multiplex PCR. The table includes around 1.6 million clones, 95% to 99% detected once. The chain is built from TRBV7-9 and TRBJ2-1; D gene uncertain. This TCR derives from a man aged 25-45 years in good health. Sequences were obtained from naive CD4+ T cells sorted from blood. Subset indicated: CD45RA+ positively selected. This CDR3 reads CASSKELSSYNEQFF. The CDR3 DNA reads as TGTGCCAGCAGCAAAGAGTTGAGCTCCTACAATGAGCAGTTCTTC.